These T cell receptor beta chains were read from a single sample in a study of identifying expanded T cells in peripheral blood. The repertoire was sequenced with immunoSEQ multiplex PCR; TCRdb's copy has only in-frame clones and lacks some. The data show tens of thousands of clones, approximately 80% seen once. The sample was blood. The receptors shown here come from a person aged 18 to 70 in good health. CDR3s include the opening cysteine and the closing phenylalanine or tryptophan. Fields, in order: clone size, V gene, CDR3 length, D gene, J gene, CDR3 protein, CDR3 DNA. D genes are given only for firm matches. Some rows mark clone size as missing; the rest say once, few, many or name a class of expanded clone.

size: -; V: TRBV19; length: 14; D: TRBD2; J: TRBJ2-5; CDR3: CASSILAGVETQYF; DNA: TGTGCCAGTAGTATATTGGCGGGGGTAGAGACCCAGTACTTC
size: -; V: TRBV9; length: 19; D: TRBD1; J: TRBJ1-3; CDR3: CASSVELWGTGAGGNTIYF; DNA: TGTGCCAGCAGCGTAGAATTATGGGGGACAGGGGCTGGTGGAAACACCATATATTTT
size: few; V: TRBV19; length: 18; D: -; J: TRBJ1-1; CDR3: CASSIAPIQGYANTEAFF; DNA: TGTGCCAGTAGTATAGCCCCTATACAGGGCTATGCGAACACTGAAGCTTTCTTT
size: -; V: TRBV19; length: 14; D: -; J: TRBJ2-2; CDR3: CASSSSSDTGELFF; DNA: TGTGCCAGTAGTTCGTCGAGTGACACCGGGGAGCTGTTTTTT
size: once; V: TRBV6-5; length: 16; D: TRBD2; J: TRBJ2-3; CDR3: CASSYKASGGRDTQYF; DNA: TGTGCCAGCAGTTACAAGGCTAGCGGGGGGCGAGATACGCAGTATTTT
size: -; V: TRBV7-2; length: 12; D: -; J: TRBJ2-2; CDR3: CASSSYTGELFF; DNA: TGTGCCAGCAGCTCCTACACCGGGGAGCTGTTTTTT
size: once; V: TRBV4-1; length: 15; D: TRBD1; J: TRBJ1-2; CDR3: CASSQEGQGAGGYTF; DNA: TGCGCCAGCAGCCAAGAGGGACAGGGGGCGGGGGGCTACACCTTC
size: -; V: TRBV29-1; length: 16; D: TRBD2; J: TRBJ2-7; CDR3: CSVDLRVAGGLYEQYF; DNA: TGCAGCGTGGACCTCCGAGTCGCGGGAGGATTATACGAGCAGTACTTC
size: -; V: TRBV7-8; length: 16; D: TRBD2; J: TRBJ2-3; CDR3: CASSFQRGGGTDTQYF; DNA: TGTGCCAGCAGCTTCCAGCGGGGGGGCGGCACAGATACGCAGTATTTT
size: -; V: TRBV6-5; length: 14; D: -; J: TRBJ2-7; CDR3: CASSTRDIRSEQYF; DNA: TGTGCCAGCAGCACCCGGGACATCAGGTCGGAGCAGTACTTC
size: -; V: TRBV6-5; length: 14; D: TRBD1; J: TRBJ2-7; CDR3: CASSRVGQGYEQYF; DNA: TGTGCCAGCAGTCGAGTGGGACAGGGGTACGAGCAGTACTTC
size: -; V: TRBV6-1; length: 15; D: -; J: TRBJ1-2; CDR3: CASSERGREVYGYTF; DNA: TGTGCCAGCAGTGAAAGAGGCAGGGAGGTCTATGGCTACACCTTC
size: once; V: TRBV2; length: 16; D: TRBD2; J: TRBJ2-7; CDR3: CASSLLSGRATYEQYF; DNA: TGTGCCAGCAGTTTACTTAGCGGGAGGGCCACCTACGAGCAGTACTTC
size: -; V: TRBV27; length: 14; D: TRBD1; J: TRBJ1-1; CDR3: CASRGAQGPTEAFF; DNA: TGTGCCAGCAGAGGGGCACAGGGGCCCACTGAAGCTTTCTTT
size: -; V: TRBV5-8; length: 13; D: -; J: TRBJ2-3; CDR3: CAGEDLGTDTQYF; DNA: TGTGCCGGTGAGGACCTAGGCACAGATACGCAGTATTTT
size: -; V: TRBV27; length: 15; D: TRBD1; J: TRBJ1-2; CDR3: CASSMLRQGDYGYTF; DNA: TGTGCCAGCAGTATGCTCCGCCAGGGGGACTATGGCTACACCTTC
size: few; V: TRBV4-3; length: 14; D: TRBD2; J: TRBJ2-1; CDR3: CASSLWTSANEQFF; DNA: TGCGCCAGCAGCCTGTGGACTAGCGCCAATGAGCAGTTCTTC
size: large; V: TRBV2; length: 19; D: -; J: TRBJ2-7; CDR3: CASSEAWGGRTGSSYEQYF; DNA: TGTGCCAGCAGTGAAGCCTGGGGCGGGAGGACAGGGAGCTCCTACGAGCAGTACTTC
size: -; V: TRBV11-2; length: 16; D: TRBD1; J: TRBJ2-2; CDR3: CASSAAGTDNTGELFF; DNA: TGTGCCAGCAGCGCCGCCGGGACAGACAACACCGGGGAGCTGTTTTTT
size: few; V: TRBV19; length: 14; D: TRBD1; J: TRBJ1-4; CDR3: CASRGQGINEKLFF; DNA: TGTGCCAGTAGGGGACAGGGGATTAATGAAAAACTGTTTTTT
size: -; V: TRBV2; length: 15; D: TRBD1; J: TRBJ1-1; CDR3: CASAGQGMGATEAFF; DNA: TGTGCCAGCGCCGGACAGGGGATGGGGGCCACTGAAGCTTTCTTT
size: few; V: TRBV28; length: 12; D: -; J: TRBJ1-5; CDR3: CASSPWNQPQHF; DNA: TGTGCCAGCAGCCCTTGGAATCAGCCCCAGCATTTT
size: -; V: TRBV10-3; length: 14; D: -; J: TRBJ2-3; CDR3: CAINSQAARDTQYF; DNA: TGTGCCATCAACTCACAGGCGGCGAGGGATACGCAGTATTTT
size: -; V: TRBV5-4; length: 14; D: -; J: TRBJ1-1; CDR3: CASRGRGVNTEAFF; DNA: TGTGCCAGCAGGGGACGGGGGGTAAACACTGAAGCTTTCTTT
size: -; V: TRBV15; length: 15; D: -; J: TRBJ1-2; CDR3: CATSRDDSLNYGYTF; DNA: TGTGCCACCAGCAGAGACGACAGTTTGAACTATGGCTACACCTTC
size: few; V: TRBV2; length: 11; D: -; J: TRBJ2-1; CDR3: CASKDGSEQFF; DNA: TGTGCCAGCAAGGATGGAAGTGAGCAGTTCTTC
size: -; V: TRBV7-2; length: 15; D: TRBD2; J: TRBJ2-1; CDR3: CASSLGLAGGLEQFF; DNA: TGTGCCAGCAGCCTCGGACTAGCGGGAGGTTTAGAGCAGTTCTTC
size: -; V: TRBV14; length: 15; D: -; J: TRBJ1-3; CDR3: CASSPTGLSGNTIYF; DNA: TGTGCCAGCAGCCCCACGGGCCTCTCTGGAAACACCATATATTTT
size: -; V: TRBV9; length: 15; D: TRBD1; J: TRBJ2-2; CDR3: CASSPGQGPTGELFF; DNA: TGTGCCAGCAGCCCGGGACAGGGCCCCACCGGGGAGCTGTTTTTT
size: many; V: TRBV29-1; length: 13; D: -; J: TRBJ1-1; CDR3: CSVEASRGGEAFF; DNA: TGCAGCGTTGAAGCTTCGAGGGGAGGGGAAGCTTTCTTT
size: -; V: TRBV15; length: 13; D: TRBD2; J: TRBJ2-5; CDR3: CATTRGGEETQYF; DNA: TGTGCCACCACTCGGGGGGGCGAGGAGACCCAGTACTTC
size: -; V: TRBV6-5; length: 13; D: -; J: TRBJ2-3; CDR3: CASRRDFTDTQYF; DNA: TGTGCCAGCAGGCGGGACTTCACAGATACGCAGTATTTT
size: -; V: TRBV2; length: 16; D: -; J: TRBJ1-6; CDR3: CASKSEARTVNSPLHF; DNA: TGTGCCAGCAAATCAGAGGCCCGGACGGTGAATTCACCCCTCCACTTT
size: -; V: TRBV19; length: 14; D: TRBD1; J: TRBJ1-6; CDR3: CASSQGVRNSPLHF; DNA: TGTGCCAGTAGTCAGGGGGTCCGTAATTCACCCCTCCACTTT
size: -; V: TRBV10-3; length: 16; D: TRBD1; J: TRBJ1-3; CDR3: CAISEQTGGPGNTIYF; DNA: TGTGCCATCAGTGAGCAGACAGGGGGCCCTGGAAACACCATATATTTT
size: -; V: TRBV2; length: 13; D: -; J: TRBJ1-2; CDR3: CASSEPQGTGYTF; DNA: TGTGCCAGCAGTGAACCTCAGGGGACTGGCTACACCTTC
size: once; V: TRBV14; length: 13; D: -; J: TRBJ2-1; CDR3: CASSQGASQPQFF; DNA: TGTGCCAGCAGCCAAGGGGCCAGCCAACCTCAGTTCTTC
size: -; V: TRBV5-4; length: 15; D: TRBD1; J: TRBJ1-1; CDR3: CASSSRTGAGTEAFF; DNA: TGTGCCAGCAGCTCGAGGACAGGGGCGGGGACTGAAGCTTTCTTT
size: once; V: TRBV6-6; length: 15; D: -; J: TRBJ1-5; CDR3: CASSETGSVNQPQHF; DNA: TGTGCCAGCAGCGAAACAGGATCGGTCAATCAGCCCCAGCATTTT
size: once; V: TRBV9; length: 15; D: TRBD2; J: TRBJ2-1; CDR3: CASSAGLGSYNEQFF; DNA: TGTGCCAGCAGCGCGGGACTAGGATCCTACAATGAGCAGTTCTTC
size: -; V: TRBV30; length: 11; D: -; J: TRBJ2-2; CDR3: CAWAQGRELFF; DNA: TGTGCCTGGGCCCAGGGCAGGGAGCTGTTTTTT
size: -; V: TRBV30; length: 12; D: -; J: TRBJ2-3; CDR3: CASSGTVDTQYF; DNA: TGTGCCTCCTCCGGGACTGTAGATACGCAGTATTTT
size: -; V: TRBV2; length: 19; D: TRBD2; J: TRBJ2-3; CDR3: CASSSPGLAGVVRTDTQYF; DNA: TGTGCCAGCAGCTCTCCCGGACTAGCGGGAGTAGTAAGGACAGATACGCAGTATTTT
size: -; V: TRBV5-5; length: 15; D: TRBD1; J: TRBJ2-2; CDR3: CASSSGQVNTGELFF; DNA: TGTGCCAGCAGTTCCGGACAGGTGAACACCGGGGAGCTGTTTTTT
size: -; V: TRBV9; length: 15; D: -; J: TRBJ2-2; CDR3: CASSVYEAGTGELFF; DNA: TGTGCCAGCAGCGTATATGAGGCCGGAACCGGGGAGCTGTTTTTT